This T cell receptor beta chain emerged from a study of graft-versus-host responses after intestinal transplantation. TCRdb's table, derived via immunoSEQ multiplex PCR, lists solely in-frame clones and lacks some. The data hold about 93,000 clones, with about 93% observed a single time. Remarks on this clone: Its target is not known.

The receptor comes from a human donor who received an intestinal transplant. The specimen was unstimulated CD8+ T cells sorted from spleen or lymph node cells, collected before intestinal transplant.

The CDR3 coding sequence is TGTGCCAGCAGTGAAGCGTACGGGGACACATATGGCTACACCTTC. As protein: CASSEAYGDTYGYTF. The chain links TRBV6-1 to TRBJ1-2, with a possible D match to TRBD1 (6 bases). Germline values: CDR1 MNHNS, CDR2 SASEGT. There are 15 residues in the CDR3. V lost 0 bases to trimming and J lost 5 bases, with 13 bases between them.